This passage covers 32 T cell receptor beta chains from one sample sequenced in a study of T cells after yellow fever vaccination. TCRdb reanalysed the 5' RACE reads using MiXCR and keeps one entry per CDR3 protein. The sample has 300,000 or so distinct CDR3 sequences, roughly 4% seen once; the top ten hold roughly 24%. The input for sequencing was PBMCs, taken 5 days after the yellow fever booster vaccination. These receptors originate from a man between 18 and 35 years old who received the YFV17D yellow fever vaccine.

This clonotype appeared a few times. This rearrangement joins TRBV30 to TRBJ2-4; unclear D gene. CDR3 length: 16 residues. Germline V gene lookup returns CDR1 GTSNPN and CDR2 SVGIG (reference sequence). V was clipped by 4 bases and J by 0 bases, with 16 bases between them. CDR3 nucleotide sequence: TGTGCCTGGACCCCCGGGTCCTATCTAGCCAAAAACATTCAGTACTTC. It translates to CAWTPGSYLAKNIQYF.

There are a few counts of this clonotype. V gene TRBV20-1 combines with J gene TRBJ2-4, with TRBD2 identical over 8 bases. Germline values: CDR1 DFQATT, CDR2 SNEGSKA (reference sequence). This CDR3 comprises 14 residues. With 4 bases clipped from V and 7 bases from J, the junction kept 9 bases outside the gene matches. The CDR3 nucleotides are TGCAGTGCTAACCCCGGACTAGCTTGGAACATTCAGTACTTC. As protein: CSANPGLAWNIQYF.

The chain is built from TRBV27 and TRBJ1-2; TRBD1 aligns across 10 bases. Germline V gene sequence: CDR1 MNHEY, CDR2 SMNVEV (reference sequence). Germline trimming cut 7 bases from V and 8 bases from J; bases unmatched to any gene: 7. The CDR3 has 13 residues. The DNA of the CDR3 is TGTGCCAGCAAGTGGGACAGGGGAGAAGGCTACACCTTC. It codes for CASKWDRGEGYTF.

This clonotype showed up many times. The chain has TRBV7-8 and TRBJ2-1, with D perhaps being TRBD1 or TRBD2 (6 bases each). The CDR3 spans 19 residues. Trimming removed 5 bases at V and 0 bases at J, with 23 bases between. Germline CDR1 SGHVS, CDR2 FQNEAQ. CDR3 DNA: TGTGCCAGCAGCCGCAGAGGACGCGCCGGAGGGGGCTCCTACAATGAGCAGTTCTTC. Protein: CASSRRGRAGGGSYNEQFF.

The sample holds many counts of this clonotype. The CDR3 DNA reads TGTGCCAGCAGCGGATCTAGCGGGGGGGTGGAGAATGAGCAGTTCTTC. The encoded protein is CASSGSSGGVENEQFF. The V and J genes are TRBV7-3 and TRBJ2-1; 12 nucleotides match TRBD2. Trimming took 5 bases from V and 7 from J; bases not matched to a gene: 9. The CDR3 is 16 residues long. The V gene's germline CDR1 is SGHTA and CDR2 FQGTGA.

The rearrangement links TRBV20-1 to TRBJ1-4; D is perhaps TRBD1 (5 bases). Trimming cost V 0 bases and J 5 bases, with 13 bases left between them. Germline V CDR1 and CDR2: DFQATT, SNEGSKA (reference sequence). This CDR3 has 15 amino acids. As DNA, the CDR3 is TGCAGTGCTAGAGATGGGGGTGGGGTAAATGAAAAACTGTTTTTT. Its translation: CSARDGGGVNEKLFF.

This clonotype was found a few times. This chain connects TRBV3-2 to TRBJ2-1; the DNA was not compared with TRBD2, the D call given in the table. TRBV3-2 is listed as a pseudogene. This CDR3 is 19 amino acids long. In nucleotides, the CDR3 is TGTGCCAGCAGCCCTGTAACAGATAGGGCCGTAACTTCAATTAATGAGCAGTTCTTC. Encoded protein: CASSPVTDRAVTSINEQFF.

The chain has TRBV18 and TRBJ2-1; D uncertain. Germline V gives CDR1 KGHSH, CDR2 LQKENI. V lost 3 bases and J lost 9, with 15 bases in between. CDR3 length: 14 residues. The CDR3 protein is CASSPEVGSGEQFF. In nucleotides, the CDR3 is TGTGCCAGCTCACCGGAAGTTGGATCGGGTGAGCAGTTCTTC.

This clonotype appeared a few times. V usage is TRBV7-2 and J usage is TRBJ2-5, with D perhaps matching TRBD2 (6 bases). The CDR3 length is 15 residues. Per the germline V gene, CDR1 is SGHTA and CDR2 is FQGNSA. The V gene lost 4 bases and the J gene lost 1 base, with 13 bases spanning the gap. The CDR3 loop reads CASSSLGSGQETQYF. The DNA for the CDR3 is TGTGCCAGCAGCTCGCTTGGTAGCGGCCAAGAGACCCAGTACTTC.

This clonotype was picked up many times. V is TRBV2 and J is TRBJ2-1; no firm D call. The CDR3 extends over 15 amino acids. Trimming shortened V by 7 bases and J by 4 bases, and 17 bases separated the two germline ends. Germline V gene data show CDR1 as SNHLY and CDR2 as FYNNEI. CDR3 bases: TGTGCCAGCACCCCGTTTAAAGGAACGTACAATGAGCAGTTCTTC. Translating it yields CASTPFKGTYNEQFF.

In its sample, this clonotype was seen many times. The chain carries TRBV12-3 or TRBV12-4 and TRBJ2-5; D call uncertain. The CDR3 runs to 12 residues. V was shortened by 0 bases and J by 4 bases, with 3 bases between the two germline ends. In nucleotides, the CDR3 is TGTGCCAGCAGTTTAGCACGAGAGACCCAGTACTTC. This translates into CASSLARETQYF.

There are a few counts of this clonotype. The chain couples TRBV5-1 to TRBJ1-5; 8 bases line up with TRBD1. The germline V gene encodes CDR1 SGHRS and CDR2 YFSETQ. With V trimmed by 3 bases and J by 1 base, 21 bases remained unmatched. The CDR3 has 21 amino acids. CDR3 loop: CASSSGGVPTPLRQSNQPQHF. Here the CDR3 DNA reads TGCGCCAGCAGCTCAGGGGGCGTCCCAACCCCATTGCGGCAAAGCAATCAGCCCCAGCATTTT.

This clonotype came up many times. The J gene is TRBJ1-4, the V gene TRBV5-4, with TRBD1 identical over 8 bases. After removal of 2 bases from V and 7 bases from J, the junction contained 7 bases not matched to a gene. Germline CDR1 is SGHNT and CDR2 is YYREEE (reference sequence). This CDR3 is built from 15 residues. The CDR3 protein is CASSLSAGGGEKLFF. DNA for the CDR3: TGTGCCAGCAGCTTATCTGCAGGGGGCGGTGAAAAACTGTTTTTT. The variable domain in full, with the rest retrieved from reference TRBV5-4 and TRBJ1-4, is ETGVTQSPTHLIKTRGQQVTLRCSSQSGHNTVSWYQQALGQGPQFIFQYYREEENGRGNFPPRFSGLQFPNYSSELNVNALELDDSALYLCASSLSAGGGEKLFFGSGTQLSVL.

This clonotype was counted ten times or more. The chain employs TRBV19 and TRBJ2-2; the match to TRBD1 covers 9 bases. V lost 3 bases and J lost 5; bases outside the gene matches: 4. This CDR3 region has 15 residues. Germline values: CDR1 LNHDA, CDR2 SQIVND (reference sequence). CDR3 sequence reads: CASSIGQGLTGELFF. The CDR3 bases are TGTGCCAGTAGTATCGGACAGGGGTTAACCGGGGAGCTGTTTTTT.

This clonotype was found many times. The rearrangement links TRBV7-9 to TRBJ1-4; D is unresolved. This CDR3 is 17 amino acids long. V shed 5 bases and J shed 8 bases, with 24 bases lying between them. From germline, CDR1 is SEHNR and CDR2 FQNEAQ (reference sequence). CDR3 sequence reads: CASSPGEGSGPREKLFF. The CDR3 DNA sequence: TGTGCCAGCAGCCCCGGGGAGGGAAGCGGCCCTAGGGAAAAACTGTTTTTT.

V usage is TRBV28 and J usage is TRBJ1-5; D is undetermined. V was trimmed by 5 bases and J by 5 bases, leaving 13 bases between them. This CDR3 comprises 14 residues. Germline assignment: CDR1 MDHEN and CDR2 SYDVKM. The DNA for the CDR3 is TGTGCCAGCAGTATAAATAGCGCTGATCAGCCCCAGCATTTT. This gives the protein CASSINSADQPQHF.

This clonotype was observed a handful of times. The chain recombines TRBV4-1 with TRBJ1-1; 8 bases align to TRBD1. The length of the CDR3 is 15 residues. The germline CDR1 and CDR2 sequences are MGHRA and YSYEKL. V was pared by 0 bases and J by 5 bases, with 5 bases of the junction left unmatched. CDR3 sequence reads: CASSQDPGGVTEAFF. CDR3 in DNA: TGCGCCAGCAGCCAAGATCCAGGGGGCGTGACTGAAGCTTTCTTT.

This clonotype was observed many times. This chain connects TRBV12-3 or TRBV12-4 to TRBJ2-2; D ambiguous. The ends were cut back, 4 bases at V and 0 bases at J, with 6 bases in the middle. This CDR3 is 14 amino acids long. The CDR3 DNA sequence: TGTGCCAGCAGTTACCCACCGAACACCGGGGAGCTGTTTTTT. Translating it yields CASSYPPNTGELFF.

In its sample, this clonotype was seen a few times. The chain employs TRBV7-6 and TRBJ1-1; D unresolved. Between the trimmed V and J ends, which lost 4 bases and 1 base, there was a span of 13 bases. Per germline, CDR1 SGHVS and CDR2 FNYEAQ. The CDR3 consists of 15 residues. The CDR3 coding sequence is TGTGCCAGCAGCTCCCTGGGAGGAGGGAACACTGAAGCTTTCTTT. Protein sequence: CASSSLGGGNTEAFF. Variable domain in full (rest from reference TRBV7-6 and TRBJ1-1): GAGVSQSPRYKVTKRGQDVALRCDPISGHVSLYWYRQALGQGPEFLTYFNYEAQQDKSGLPNDRFSAERPEGSISTLTIQRTEQRDSAMYRCASSSLGGGNTEAFFGQGTRLTVV.

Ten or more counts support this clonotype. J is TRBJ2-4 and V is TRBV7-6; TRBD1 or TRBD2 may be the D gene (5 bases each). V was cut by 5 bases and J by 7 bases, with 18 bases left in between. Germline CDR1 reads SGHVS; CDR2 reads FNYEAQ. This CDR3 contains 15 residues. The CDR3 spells CASSPLWGGGNIQYF. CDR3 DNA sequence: TGTGCCAGCAGCCCTCTGTGGGGCGGAGGTAACATTCAGTACTTC.

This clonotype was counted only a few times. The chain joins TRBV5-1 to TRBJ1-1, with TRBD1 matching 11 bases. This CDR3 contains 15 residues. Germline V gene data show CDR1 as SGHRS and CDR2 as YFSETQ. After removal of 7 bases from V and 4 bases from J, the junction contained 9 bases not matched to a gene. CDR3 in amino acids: CASGRDRGGGTEAFF. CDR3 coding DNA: TGCGCCAGCGGCCGGGACAGGGGGGGAGGCACTGAAGCTTTCTTT.

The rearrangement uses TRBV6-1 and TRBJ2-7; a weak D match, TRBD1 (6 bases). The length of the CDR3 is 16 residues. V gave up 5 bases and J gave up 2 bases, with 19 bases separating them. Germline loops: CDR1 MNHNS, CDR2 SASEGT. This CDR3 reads CASSPTTTDSAYEQYV. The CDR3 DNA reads TGTGCCAGCAGTCCGACAACGACGGACAGTGCCTACGAGCAGTACGTC.

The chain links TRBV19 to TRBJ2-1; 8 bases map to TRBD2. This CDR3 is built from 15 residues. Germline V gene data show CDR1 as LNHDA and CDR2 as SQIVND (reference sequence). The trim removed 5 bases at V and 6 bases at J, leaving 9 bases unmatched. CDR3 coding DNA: TGTGCCAGTAGTTCTCCCGGGACTAGGGTCAATGAGCAGTTCTTC. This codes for CASSSPGTRVNEQFF.

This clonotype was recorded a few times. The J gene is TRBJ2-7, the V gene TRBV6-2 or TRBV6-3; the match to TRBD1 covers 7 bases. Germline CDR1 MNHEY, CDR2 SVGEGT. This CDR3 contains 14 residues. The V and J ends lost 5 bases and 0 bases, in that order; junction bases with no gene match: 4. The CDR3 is CASSPGTDSYEQYV. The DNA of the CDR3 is TGTGCCAGCAGTCCCGGGACAGACTCCTACGAGCAGTACGTC.

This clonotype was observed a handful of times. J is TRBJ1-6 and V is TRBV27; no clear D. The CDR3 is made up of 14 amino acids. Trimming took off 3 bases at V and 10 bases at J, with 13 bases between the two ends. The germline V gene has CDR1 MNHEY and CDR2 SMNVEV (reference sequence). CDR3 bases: TGTGCCAGCAGTTTCCGGCCGATTGAGTCACCCCTCCACTTT. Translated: CASSFRPIESPLHF.

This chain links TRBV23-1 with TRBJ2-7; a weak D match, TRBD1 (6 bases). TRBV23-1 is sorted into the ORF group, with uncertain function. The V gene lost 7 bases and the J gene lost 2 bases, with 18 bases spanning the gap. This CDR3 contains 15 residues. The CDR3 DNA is TGCGCCAGCACCCAGGGGTTATTATACCCCTACGAGCAGTACTTC. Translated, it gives CASTQGLLYPYEQYF.

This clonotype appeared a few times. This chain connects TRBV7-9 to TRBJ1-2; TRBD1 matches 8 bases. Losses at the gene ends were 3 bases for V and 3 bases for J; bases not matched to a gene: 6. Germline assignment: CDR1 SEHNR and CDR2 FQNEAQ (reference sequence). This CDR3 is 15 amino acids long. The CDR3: CASSFETGAYYGYTF. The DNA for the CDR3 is TGTGCCAGCAGCTTCGAGACAGGGGCATACTATGGCTACACCTTC.

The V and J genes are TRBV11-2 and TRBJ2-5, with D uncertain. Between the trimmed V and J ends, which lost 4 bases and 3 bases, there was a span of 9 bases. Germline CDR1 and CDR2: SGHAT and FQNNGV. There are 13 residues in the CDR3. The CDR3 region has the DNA TGTGCCAGCAGCTCGGCCCTAGAAGAGACCCAGTACTTC. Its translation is CASSSALEETQYF.

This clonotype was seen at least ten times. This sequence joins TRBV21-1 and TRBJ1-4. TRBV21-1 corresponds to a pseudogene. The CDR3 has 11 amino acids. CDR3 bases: TGTGCCAGCGGCCCAAGGGAAAAACTGTTTTTT. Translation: CASGPREKLFF.

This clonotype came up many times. In DNA, the CDR3 is TGTGCCAGCAGTTTCCGGGACAGGGCACCGGGAGCTTTCTTT. It codes for CASSFRDRAPGAFF. The rearrangement joins TRBV27 to TRBJ1-1; 9 positions agree with TRBD1. With V trimmed by 3 bases and J by 10 bases, 9 bases remained unmatched. This CDR3 spans 14 amino acids. Germline values: CDR1 MNHEY, CDR2 SMNVEV (reference sequence).

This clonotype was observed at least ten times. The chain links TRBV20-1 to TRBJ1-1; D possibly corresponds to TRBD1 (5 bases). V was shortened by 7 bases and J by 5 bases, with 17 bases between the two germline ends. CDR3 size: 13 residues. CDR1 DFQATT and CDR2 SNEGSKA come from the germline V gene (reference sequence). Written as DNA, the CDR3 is TGCAGTGTTCCGGGAAGGGGTAGAACTGAAGCTTTCTTT. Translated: CSVPGRGRTEAFF.

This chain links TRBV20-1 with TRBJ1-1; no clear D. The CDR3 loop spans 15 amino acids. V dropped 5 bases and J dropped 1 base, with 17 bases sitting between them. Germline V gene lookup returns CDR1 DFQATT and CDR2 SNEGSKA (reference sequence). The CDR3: CSAGFPGSGNTEAFF. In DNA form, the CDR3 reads TGCAGTGCTGGATTTCCGGGGTCGGGGAACACTGAAGCTTTCTTT.